This TCR beta chain was captured by sequencing in a study of shared clonotypes between healthy human individuals. Study-wide background: Per donor, three plates held CD4 naive cells, three held CD4 memory, two held CD8 naive and one held CD8 memory.

Roughly 200 ng DNA, approximately 30,000 T cell genomes, went into each sorted-subset replicate PCR. Sequencing was performed with immunoSEQ multiplex PCR; in TCRdb, only in-frame clones are kept and a portion is missing. The table lists more than 2 million clones, nearly 97% of them singletons, with 0.1% to 0.15% in the top ten. It was into CD45RA+ naive and CD45RA-negative memory subsets that the CD4+ cells were split. Overall study results and limits: Of the naive CD4 clonotypes, approximately 5% were shared across a handful of donors.

Worth noting for this clone: Antigen: not known. The sample carries other DNA sequences with the same CDR3.

The CDR3 is 12 residues long. CDR1 SNHLY and CDR2 FYNNEI come from the germline V gene. Trimming pared 0 bases from V and 5 bases from J, leaving 4 bases between. Sequenced input: naive CD4+ T cells sorted from blood. The subset is: CD45RA+ positively selected. The clonotype comes from a man aged 18 to 29 in good health. This chain uses TRBV2 with TRBJ2-5, with D unresolved. CDR3 nucleotides: TGTGCCAGCAGTGAAGCTGGGGAGACCCAGTACTTC. This encodes CASSEAGETQYF.